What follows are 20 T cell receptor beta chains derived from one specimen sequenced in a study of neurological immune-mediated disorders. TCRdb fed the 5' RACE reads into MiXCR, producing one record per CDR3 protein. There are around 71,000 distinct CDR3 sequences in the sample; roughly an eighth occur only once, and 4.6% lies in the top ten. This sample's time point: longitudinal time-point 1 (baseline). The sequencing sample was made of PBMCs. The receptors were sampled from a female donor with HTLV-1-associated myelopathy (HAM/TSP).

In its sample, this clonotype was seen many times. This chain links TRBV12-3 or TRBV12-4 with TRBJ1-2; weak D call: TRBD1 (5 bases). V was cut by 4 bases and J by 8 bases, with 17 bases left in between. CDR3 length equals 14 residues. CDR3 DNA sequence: TGTGCCAGCAGTTCGTTATCCAGGGTTGTCGGCTACACCTTC. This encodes CASSSLSRVVGYTF.

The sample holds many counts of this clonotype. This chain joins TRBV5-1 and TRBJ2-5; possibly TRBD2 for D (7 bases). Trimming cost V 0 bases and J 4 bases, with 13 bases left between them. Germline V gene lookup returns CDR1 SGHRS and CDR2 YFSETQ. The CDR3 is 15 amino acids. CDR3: CASSLVGLGGETQYF. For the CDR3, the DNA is TGCGCCAGCAGCTTGGTAGGACTAGGGGGAGAGACCCAGTACTTC.

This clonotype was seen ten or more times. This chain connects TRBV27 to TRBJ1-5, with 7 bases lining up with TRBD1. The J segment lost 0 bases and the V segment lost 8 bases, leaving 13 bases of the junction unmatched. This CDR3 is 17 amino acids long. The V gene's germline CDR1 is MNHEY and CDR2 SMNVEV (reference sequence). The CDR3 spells CASATGIGGVSNQPQHF. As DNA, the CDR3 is TGTGCCAGCGCGACAGGGATCGGTGGGGTTAGCAATCAGCCCCAGCATTTT.

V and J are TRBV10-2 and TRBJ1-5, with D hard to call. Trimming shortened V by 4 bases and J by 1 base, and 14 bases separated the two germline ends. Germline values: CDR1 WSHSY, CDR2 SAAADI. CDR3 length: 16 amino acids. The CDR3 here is CASSGVEDSSNQPQHF. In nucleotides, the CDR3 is TGCGCCAGCAGTGGCGTAGAGGACTCGAGCAATCAGCCCCAGCATTTT.

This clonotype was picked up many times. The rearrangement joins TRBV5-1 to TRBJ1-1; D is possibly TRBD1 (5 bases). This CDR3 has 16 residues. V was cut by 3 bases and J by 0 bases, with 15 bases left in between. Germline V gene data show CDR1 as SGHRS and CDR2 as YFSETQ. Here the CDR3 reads CASSSGTIPLNTEAFF. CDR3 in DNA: TGCGCCAGCAGCTCCGGGACGATCCCCTTGAACACTGAAGCTTTCTTT.

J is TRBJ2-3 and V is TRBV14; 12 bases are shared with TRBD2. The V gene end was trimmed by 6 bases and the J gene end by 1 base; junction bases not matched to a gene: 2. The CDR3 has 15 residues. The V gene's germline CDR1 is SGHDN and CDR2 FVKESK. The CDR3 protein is CASSGTSGRTDTQYF. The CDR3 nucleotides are TGTGCCAGCAGTGGGACTAGCGGGCGCACAGATACGCAGTATTTT.

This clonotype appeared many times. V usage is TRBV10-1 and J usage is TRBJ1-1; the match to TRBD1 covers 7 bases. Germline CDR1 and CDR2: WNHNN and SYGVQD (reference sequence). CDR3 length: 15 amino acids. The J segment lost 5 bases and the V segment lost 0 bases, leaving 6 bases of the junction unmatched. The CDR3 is CASSESTGEVTEAFF. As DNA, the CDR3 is TGCGCCAGCAGTGAGTCTACAGGGGAGGTGACTGAAGCTTTCTTT.

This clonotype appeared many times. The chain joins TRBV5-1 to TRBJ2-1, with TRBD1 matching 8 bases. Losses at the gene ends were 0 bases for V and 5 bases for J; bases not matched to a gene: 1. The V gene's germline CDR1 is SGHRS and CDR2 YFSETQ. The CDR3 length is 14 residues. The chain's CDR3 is CASSLGTGNNEQFF. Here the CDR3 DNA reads TGCGCCAGCAGCTTGGGGACAGGGAACAATGAGCAGTTCTTC.

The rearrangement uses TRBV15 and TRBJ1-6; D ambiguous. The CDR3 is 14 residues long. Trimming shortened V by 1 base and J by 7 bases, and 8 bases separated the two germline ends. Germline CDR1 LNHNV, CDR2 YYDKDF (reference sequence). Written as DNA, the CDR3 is TGTGCCACCAGCAGAGGCGGGCTCAATTCACCCCTCCACTTT. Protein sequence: CATSRGGLNSPLHF.

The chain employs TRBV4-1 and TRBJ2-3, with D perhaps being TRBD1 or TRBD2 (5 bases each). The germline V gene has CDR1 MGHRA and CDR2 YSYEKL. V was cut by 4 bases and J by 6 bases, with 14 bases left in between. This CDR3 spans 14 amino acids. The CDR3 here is CASSLAGTQDTQYF. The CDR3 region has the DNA TGCGCCAGCAGCCTTGCCGGGACCCAGGATACGCAGTATTTT.

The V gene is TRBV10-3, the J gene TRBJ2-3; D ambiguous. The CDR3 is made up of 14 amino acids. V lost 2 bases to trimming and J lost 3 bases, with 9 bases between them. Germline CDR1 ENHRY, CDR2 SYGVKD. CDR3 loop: CAISETIQTDTQYF. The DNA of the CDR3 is TGTGCCATCAGTGAGACGATACAAACAGATACGCAGTATTTT.

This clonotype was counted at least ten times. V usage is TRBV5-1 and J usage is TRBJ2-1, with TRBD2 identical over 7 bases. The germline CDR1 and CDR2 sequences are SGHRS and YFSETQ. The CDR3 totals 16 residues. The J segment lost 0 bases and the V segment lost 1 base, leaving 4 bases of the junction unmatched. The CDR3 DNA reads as TGCGCCAGCAGCTTGCTCGGGGGGAGCTCCTACAATGAGCAGTTCTTC. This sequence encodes CASSLLGGSSYNEQFF.

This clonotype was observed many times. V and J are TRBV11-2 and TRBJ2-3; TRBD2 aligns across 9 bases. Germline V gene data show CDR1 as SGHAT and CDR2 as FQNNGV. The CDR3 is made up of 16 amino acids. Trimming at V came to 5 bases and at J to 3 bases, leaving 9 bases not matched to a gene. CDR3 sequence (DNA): TGTGCCAGCAGCCCATACGCGGCGGGGGGGACAGATACGCAGTATTTT. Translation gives CASSPYAAGGTDTQYF.

CDR3 coding DNA: TGTGCCAGCTCGTCAACCGGGACAGGGAGTTCTAACTATGGCTACACCTTC. It codes for CASSSTGTGSSNYGYTF. The chain has TRBV18 and TRBJ1-2; 9 bases fit TRBD1. The CDR3 sequence is 17 residues long. Germline-derived CDR1 and CDR2 are KGHSH and LQKENI. Trimming took 6 bases from V and 0 from J; bases not matched to a gene: 11.

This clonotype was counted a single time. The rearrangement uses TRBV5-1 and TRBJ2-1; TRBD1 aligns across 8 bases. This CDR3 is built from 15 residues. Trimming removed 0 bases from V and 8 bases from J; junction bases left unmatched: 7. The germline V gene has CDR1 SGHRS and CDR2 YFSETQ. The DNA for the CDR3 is TGCGCCAGCAGCTTGGACCCAGGACAGGGCTATGAGCAGTTCTTC. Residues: CASSLDPGQGYEQFF.

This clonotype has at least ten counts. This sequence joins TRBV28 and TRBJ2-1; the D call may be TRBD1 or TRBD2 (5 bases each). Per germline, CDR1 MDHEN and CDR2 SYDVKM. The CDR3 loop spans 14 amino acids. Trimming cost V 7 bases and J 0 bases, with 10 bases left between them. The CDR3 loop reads CASNSGSSYNEQFF. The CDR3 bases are TGTGCCAGCAATTCAGGGAGCTCCTACAATGAGCAGTTCTTC.

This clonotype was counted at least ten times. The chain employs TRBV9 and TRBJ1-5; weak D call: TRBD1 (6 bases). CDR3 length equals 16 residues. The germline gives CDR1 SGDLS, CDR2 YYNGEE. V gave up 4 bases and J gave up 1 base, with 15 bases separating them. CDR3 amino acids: CASSSGGPGSNQPQHF. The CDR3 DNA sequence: TGTGCCAGCAGCTCCGGGGGCCCGGGAAGCAATCAGCCCCAGCATTTT.

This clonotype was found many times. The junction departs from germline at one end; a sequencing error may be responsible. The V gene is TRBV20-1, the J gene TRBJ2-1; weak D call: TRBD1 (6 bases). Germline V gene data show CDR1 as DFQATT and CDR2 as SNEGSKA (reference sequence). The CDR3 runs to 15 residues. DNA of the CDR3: TGCAGTGCGAGAGGGGGATCGATCTCCTACAATGAGCAGTTCTTC. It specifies CSARGGSISYNEQFF.

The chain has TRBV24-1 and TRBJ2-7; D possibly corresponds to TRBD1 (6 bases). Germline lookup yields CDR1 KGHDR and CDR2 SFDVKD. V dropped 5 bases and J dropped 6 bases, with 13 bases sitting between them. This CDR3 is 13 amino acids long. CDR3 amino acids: CATSVQGYGEQYF. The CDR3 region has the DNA TGTGCCACCAGTGTTCAGGGGTACGGCGAGCAGTACTTC.

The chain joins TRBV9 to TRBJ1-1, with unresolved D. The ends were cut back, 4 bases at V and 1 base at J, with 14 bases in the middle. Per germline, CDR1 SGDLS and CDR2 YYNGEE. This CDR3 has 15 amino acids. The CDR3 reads CASSSSGGKNTEAFF. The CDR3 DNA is TGTGCCAGCAGCTCGAGTGGCGGGAAGAACACTGAAGCTTTCTTT.